The entry that follows covers one T cell receptor (beta chain) sequence. Recruitment covered 25 or so US areas and drew participants whose ages spanned roughly 18 to 100 years. The study assigned cohorts using participant-reported clinical history. Recovery among Cohort 3 donors was established by two negative PCRs, clearance, or symptom resolution. Profiled with immunoSEQ multiplex PCR; TCRdb holds only in-frame clones, not every one. The top ten hold 4.5% to 7.5% of the sample, which has around 160,000 clones, around 81% seen once. The data are from a study of blood T cell repertoires in COVID-19. The overall study: Whether acute or convalescent, the COVID-19 samples came from the United States, Italy and Spain.

The sequencing sample was made of PBMCs or T cells enriched from blood (not recorded which). The sequence was collected from a man between 35 and 55 years old who had recovered from COVID-19.

CDR3 loop: CASSLRAGGLNTQYF. In DNA, the CDR3 is TGTGCCAGCAGCTTACGAGCGGGGGGGCTGAATACGCAGTATTTT. The genes are TRBV11-3 and TRBJ2-3; 10 bases agree with TRBD2. Germline CDR1 reads SGHNT; CDR2 reads YENEEA. Trimming cost V 2 bases and J 7 bases; bases outside gene matches: 6. The length of the CDR3 is 15 residues.